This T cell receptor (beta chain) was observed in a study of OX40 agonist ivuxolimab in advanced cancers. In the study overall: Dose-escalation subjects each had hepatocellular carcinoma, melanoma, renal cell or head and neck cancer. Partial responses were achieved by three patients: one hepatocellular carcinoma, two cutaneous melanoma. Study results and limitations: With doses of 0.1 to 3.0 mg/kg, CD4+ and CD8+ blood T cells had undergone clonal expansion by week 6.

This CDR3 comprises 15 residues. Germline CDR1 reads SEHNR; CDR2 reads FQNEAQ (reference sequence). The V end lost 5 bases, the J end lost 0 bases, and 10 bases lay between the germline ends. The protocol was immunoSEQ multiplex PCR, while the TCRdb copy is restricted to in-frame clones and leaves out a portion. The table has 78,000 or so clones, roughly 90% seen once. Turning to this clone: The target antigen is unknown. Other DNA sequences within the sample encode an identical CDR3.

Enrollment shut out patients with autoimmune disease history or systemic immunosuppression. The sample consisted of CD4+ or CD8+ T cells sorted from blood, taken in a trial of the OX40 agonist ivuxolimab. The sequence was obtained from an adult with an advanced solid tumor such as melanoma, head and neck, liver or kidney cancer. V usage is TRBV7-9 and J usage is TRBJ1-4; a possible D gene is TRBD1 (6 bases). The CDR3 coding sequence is TGTGCCAGCAGCCCTGCAGGGGCAACTAATGAAAAACTGTTTTTT. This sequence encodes CASSPAGATNEKLFF.